The rows below give T cell receptor beta chains drawn from one sample of a study of early T cells in non-severe SARS-CoV-2 infection. Using its own MiXCR run on the 5' RACE reads, TCRdb lists one record per CDR3 protein. The data contain about 46,000 distinct CDR3 sequences, about a tenth of them singletons. Sequencing was performed on whole blood, taken at baseline. The source is an adult who was a healthcare worker with PCR-confirmed SARS-CoV-2 infection or an uninfected control (not recorded which). Each CDR3 is given with its conserved first and last residue. D genes are given only for firm matches. Clone size appears in some rows only: once, few, many, or a class for an expanded clone.

v_call: TRBV27; clone_size: few; j_call: TRBJ2-7; d_call: TRBD2; cdr3_aa: CASSIAGGISYEQYF; cdr3_nt: TGTGCCAGCAGTATAGCGGGGGGTATCTCCTACGAGCAGTACTTC
v_call: TRBV6-6; clone_size: NA; j_call: TRBJ2-7; d_call: TRBD1; cdr3_aa: CASSNRQGPYEQYF; cdr3_nt: TGTGCCAGCAGTAACCGACAGGGTCCCTACGAGCAGTACTTC
v_call: TRBV20-1; clone_size: NA; j_call: TRBJ2-1; d_call: NA; cdr3_aa: CGIRTYNEQFF; cdr3_nt: TGCGGCATAAGGACCTACAATGAGCAGTTCTTC
v_call: TRBV19; clone_size: many; j_call: TRBJ1-5; d_call: NA; cdr3_aa: CASSKRASNQPQHF; cdr3_nt: TGTGCCAGTAGTAAAAGGGCTAGCAATCAGCCCCAGCATTTT
v_call: TRBV5-6; clone_size: many; j_call: TRBJ2-3; d_call: NA; cdr3_aa: CASSLASDTQYF; cdr3_nt: TGTGCCAGCAGCTTGGCCAGCGATACGCAGTATTTT
v_call: TRBV2; clone_size: few; j_call: TRBJ1-2; d_call: NA; cdr3_aa: CASSDEQEVGYTF; cdr3_nt: TGTGCCAGCAGTGACGAGCAGGAGGTAGGCTACACCTTC
v_call: TRBV5-1; clone_size: few; j_call: TRBJ2-3; d_call: NA; cdr3_aa: CASSSTPKGATDTQYF; cdr3_nt: TGCGCCAGCAGCTCTACACCAAAGGGAGCCACAGATACGCAGTATTTT
v_call: TRBV4-3; clone_size: many; j_call: TRBJ1-4; d_call: TRBD1; cdr3_aa: CASSRAGQPLRGAEKLFF; cdr3_nt: TGCGCCAGCAGCCGAGCGGGACAGCCCCTCCGAGGGGCTGAAAAACTGTTTTTT
v_call: TRBV7-8; clone_size: NA; j_call: TRBJ2-7; d_call: TRBD1; cdr3_aa: CASSFRTGSIEQYF; cdr3_nt: TGTGCCAGCAGCTTTCGGACAGGGTCTATAGAGCAGTACTTC
v_call: TRBV20-1; clone_size: NA; j_call: TRBJ2-7; d_call: TRBD2; cdr3_aa: CSARREGYEQYF; cdr3_nt: TGCAGTGCTAGAAGGGAGGGTTACGAGCAGTACTTC
v_call: TRBV11-2; clone_size: few; j_call: TRBJ2-1; d_call: NA; cdr3_aa: CASSLIGTRNEQFF; cdr3_nt: TGTGCCAGCAGCTTAATTGGGACCCGAAATGAGCAGTTCTTC
v_call: TRBV4-2; clone_size: NA; j_call: TRBJ2-7; d_call: TRBD2; cdr3_aa: CASSQVSGVSYEQYF; cdr3_nt: TGTGCCAGCAGCCAAGTGAGCGGGGTTTCCTACGAGCAGTACTTC
v_call: TRBV12-5; clone_size: few; j_call: TRBJ2-7; d_call: NA; cdr3_aa: CASGLRESYEQYF; cdr3_nt: TGTGCTAGTGGTTTAAGGGAGTCCTACGAGCAGTACTTC
v_call: TRBV30; clone_size: few; j_call: TRBJ2-7; d_call: NA; cdr3_aa: CAWSDRYEQYF; cdr3_nt: TGTGCCTGGAGTGACCGGTACGAGCAGTACTTC
v_call: TRBV29-1; clone_size: NA; j_call: TRBJ1-1; d_call: NA; cdr3_aa: CSVTPPGNSEAFF; cdr3_nt: TGCAGCGTGACCCCTCCGGGGAACTCTGAAGCTTTCTTT
v_call: TRBV5-6; clone_size: NA; j_call: TRBJ2-2; d_call: NA; cdr3_aa: CASIFPRAGNTGELFF; cdr3_nt: TGTGCCAGCATATTTCCCCGGGCGGGGAACACCGGGGAGCTGTTTTTT
v_call: TRBV14; clone_size: NA; j_call: TRBJ2-1; d_call: NA; cdr3_aa: CASSQIQGYNEQFF; cdr3_nt: TGTGCCAGCAGCCAGATACAGGGTTACAATGAGCAGTTCTTC
v_call: TRBV7-9; clone_size: NA; j_call: TRBJ1-1; d_call: NA; cdr3_aa: CAPGTGTEAFF; cdr3_nt: TGTGCCCCCGGTACCGGCACTGAAGCTTTCTTT
v_call: TRBV7-8; clone_size: many; j_call: TRBJ2-1; d_call: TRBD2; cdr3_aa: CASRQTAGLARGRFNEQFF; cdr3_nt: TGTGCCAGCAGACAAACGGCGGGACTAGCGAGAGGGAGGTTCAATGAGCAGTTCTTC
v_call: TRBV7-2; clone_size: many; j_call: TRBJ2-5; d_call: NA; cdr3_aa: CASSKTGEVETQYF; cdr3_nt: TGTGCCAGCAGCAAAACAGGGGAGGTAGAGACCCAGTACTTC
v_call: TRBV6-6; clone_size: NA; j_call: TRBJ1-4; d_call: NA; cdr3_aa: CASTIGYFGEKLFF; cdr3_nt: TGTGCCAGCACTATTGGGTATTTTGGGGAAAAACTGTTTTTT
v_call: TRBV4-2; clone_size: many; j_call: TRBJ2-7; d_call: NA; cdr3_aa: CASSQDHNGYAQYF; cdr3_nt: TGTGCCAGCAGCCAAGATCACAACGGTTACGCGCAGTACTTC
v_call: TRBV19; clone_size: many; j_call: TRBJ2-2; d_call: TRBD1; cdr3_aa: CASSTHHRGGGGELFF; cdr3_nt: TGTGCCAGTAGTACCCACCACAGGGGCGGAGGCGGGGAGCTGTTTTTT
v_call: TRBV19; clone_size: many; j_call: TRBJ2-1; d_call: TRBD2; cdr3_aa: CASSISPIAGGGNNEQFF; cdr3_nt: TGTGCCAGTAGTATTTCCCCGATAGCGGGAGGGGGTAACAATGAGCAGTTCTTC
v_call: TRBV20-1; clone_size: many; j_call: TRBJ1-1; d_call: NA; cdr3_aa: CSARTALNTEAFF; cdr3_nt: TGCAGTGCCAGGACAGCCTTGAACACTGAAGCTTTCTTT
v_call: TRBV20-1; clone_size: many; j_call: TRBJ1-2; d_call: NA; cdr3_aa: CSAIGVQYGYTF; cdr3_nt: TGCAGTGCTATTGGAGTCCAGTATGGCTACACCTTC
v_call: TRBV4-3; clone_size: NA; j_call: TRBJ1-2; d_call: NA; cdr3_aa: CASSQDQVYGYTF; cdr3_nt: TGCGCCAGCAGCCAAGATCAAGTCTATGGCTACACCTTC
v_call: TRBV20-1; clone_size: many; j_call: TRBJ2-5; d_call: NA; cdr3_aa: CSARQETQYF; cdr3_nt: TGCAGTGCTAGGCAAGAGACCCAGTACTTC
v_call: TRBV4-3; clone_size: many; j_call: TRBJ1-1; d_call: NA; cdr3_aa: CASSQDLQGGEAFF; cdr3_nt: TGCGCCAGCAGCCAAGACCTCCAGGGAGGTGAAGCTTTCTTT
v_call: TRBV5-1; clone_size: NA; j_call: TRBJ2-1; d_call: TRBD2; cdr3_aa: CASSPPLAGGPPEQFF; cdr3_nt: TGCGCCAGCAGCCCTCCACTAGCGGGAGGGCCCCCTGAGCAGTTCTTC
v_call: TRBV19; clone_size: NA; j_call: TRBJ1-1; d_call: NA; cdr3_aa: CASSNTRNTEAFF; cdr3_nt: TGTGCCAGTAGTAATACACGAAACACTGAAGCTTTCTTT
v_call: TRBV10-3; clone_size: many; j_call: TRBJ1-2; d_call: NA; cdr3_aa: CAISEVKNPGYTF; cdr3_nt: TGTGCCATCAGTGAAGTAAAGAATCCAGGGTACACCTTC
v_call: TRBV20-1; clone_size: NA; j_call: TRBJ2-7; d_call: TRBD1; cdr3_aa: CSARFPRTGGAEQYF; cdr3_nt: TGCAGTGCTAGGTTCCCCAGGACAGGGGGCGCCGAGCAGTACTTC
v_call: TRBV19; clone_size: NA; j_call: TRBJ1-4; d_call: NA; cdr3_aa: CASSPRATNEKLFF; cdr3_nt: TGTGCCAGTAGTCCCCGAGCAACTAATGAAAAACTGTTTTTT
v_call: TRBV6-5; clone_size: many; j_call: TRBJ2-7; d_call: TRBD1; cdr3_aa: CASRTGGDEQYF; cdr3_nt: TGTGCCAGCAGAACAGGGGGCGACGAGCAGTACTTC